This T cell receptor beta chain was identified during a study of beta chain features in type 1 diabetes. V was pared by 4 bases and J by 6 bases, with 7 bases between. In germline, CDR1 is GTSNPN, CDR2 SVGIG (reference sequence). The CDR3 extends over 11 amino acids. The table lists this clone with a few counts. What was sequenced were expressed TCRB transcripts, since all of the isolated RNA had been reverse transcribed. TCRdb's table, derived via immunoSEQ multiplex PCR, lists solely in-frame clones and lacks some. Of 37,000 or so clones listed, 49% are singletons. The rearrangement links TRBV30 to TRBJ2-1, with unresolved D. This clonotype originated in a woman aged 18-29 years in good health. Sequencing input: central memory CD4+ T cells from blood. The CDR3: CAWKQSNEQFF. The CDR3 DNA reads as TGTGCCTGGAAACAGTCCAATGAGCAGTTCTTC.